The 9 T cell receptor beta chains listed next were all sequenced from one sample in a study of cytomegalovirus exposure and HLA in healthy donors. The protocol was immunoSEQ multiplex PCR, while the TCRdb copy is restricted to in-frame clones and leaves out a portion. The sample has 90,000 to 150,000 clones; about 82% are singletons. Material for sequencing was PBMCs. The receptors derive from a man between 18 and 29 years old in good health and CMV-seronegative.

V and J are TRBV7-9 and TRBJ1-1, with a tentative D call TRBD1 (5 bases). Germline loops: CDR1 SEHNR, CDR2 FQNEAQ (reference sequence). This CDR3 region has 13 residues. V dropped 5 bases and J dropped 6 bases, with 13 bases sitting between them. CDR3 DNA: TGTGCCAGCAGCATTCGACAGACTCCTGAAGCTTTCTTT. This codes for CASSIRQTPEAFF.

The gene calls are TRBV10-3 and TRBJ1-2; D uncertain. V lost 3 bases to trimming and J lost 1 base, with 6 bases between them. The V gene's germline CDR1 is ENHRY and CDR2 SYGVKD. The CDR3 has 13 amino acids. CDR3 in DNA: TGTGCCATCAGTGACACGGTTAACTATGGCTACACCTTC. It is translated as CAISDTVNYGYTF.

V is TRBV6-5 and J is TRBJ1-5; 9 positions match TRBD1. CDR1 is MNHEY and CDR2 is SVGAGI in the germline V gene. The CDR3 runs to 13 residues. V lost 8 bases to trimming and J lost 4 bases; unmatched junction nucleotides: 3. DNA for the CDR3: TGTGCCAGCGGGGGGACAGGGAATCAGCCCCAGCATTTT. Its translation is CASGGTGNQPQHF.

Here the CDR3 DNA reads TGTGCCAGCAGCCAAAACACTGAAGCTTTCTTT. Translated: CASSQNTEAFF. V and J are TRBV11-2 and TRBJ1-1; no clear D. The CDR3 spans 11 residues. In germline, CDR1 is SGHAT, CDR2 FQNNGV. V dropped 5 bases and J dropped 2 bases, with 3 bases sitting between them.

V gene TRBV7-9 combines with J gene TRBJ2-3; TRBD2 agrees at 11 bases. V was clipped by 1 base and J by 4 bases; unmatched bases: 7. The length of the CDR3 is 17 residues. In germline, CDR1 is SEHNR, CDR2 FQNEAQ (reference sequence). The CDR3 DNA reads as TGTGCCAGCAGCTTAGGGTCTAGCGGGAGGAGTGCAGATACGCAGTATTTT. It translates to CASSLGSSGRSADTQYF. Drawing the rest from reference TRBV7-9 and TRBJ2-3, the complete variable domain is DTGVSQNPRHKITKRGQNVTFRCDPISEHNRLYWYRQTLGQGPEFLTYFQNEAQLEKSRLLSDRFSAERPKGSFSTLEIQRTEQGDSAMYLCASSLGSSGRSADTQYFGPGTRLTVL.

This clone came up once. The chain combines TRBV19 with TRBJ2-1; 7 bases are a match to TRBD1. Germline loops: CDR1 LNHDA, CDR2 SQIVND (reference sequence). Trimming at V came to 9 bases and at J to 4 bases, leaving 9 bases not matched to a gene. CDR3 size: 14 residues. The CDR3 DNA reads TGTGCCAGCGCCGGGACAGATTATTACAATGAGCAGTTCTTC. Amino acid sequence: CASAGTDYYNEQFF.

V is TRBV9 and J is TRBJ2-3, with TRBD2 matching 13 bases. CDR1 and CDR2 (germline): SGDLS, YYNGEE. With 4 bases clipped from V and 0 bases from J, the junction kept 8 bases outside the gene matches. There are 18 residues in the CDR3. CDR3 in amino acids: CASSSTSGGALSTDTQYF. In nucleotides, the CDR3 is TGTGCCAGCAGCTCAACTAGCGGGGGGGCCTTGAGCACAGATACGCAGTATTTT.

The chain recombines TRBV7-9 with TRBJ1-3; D is perhaps TRBD1 (5 bases). Trimming removed 5 bases from V and 7 bases from J, with 15 bases in between. CDR3 length equals 14 residues. Per the germline V gene, CDR1 is SEHNR and CDR2 is FQNEAQ (reference sequence). The CDR3 loop is CASSPSGDWNTIYF. The CDR3 DNA sequence: TGTGCCAGCAGCCCCTCGGGGGACTGGAACACCATATATTTT.

There are a few counts of this clone. The chain has TRBV30 and TRBJ2-2; D call uncertain. There are 13 residues in the CDR3. With 4 bases removed from V and 1 base from J, the gap between germline ends came to 7 bases. Germline V lookup: CDR1 GTSNPN, CDR2 SVGIG (reference sequence). The CDR3: CAWIPGNTGELFF. The CDR3 DNA follows: TGTGCCTGGATCCCGGGGAACACCGGGGAGCTGTTTTTT.